The TCR beta chain described here comes from a study of cytomegalovirus exposure and HLA in healthy donors. Background on the study: Previous work identified 100 million or so unique TCR beta sequences from about 200 million T cells.

Overall study findings and caveats: A few CMV-associated chains were confirmed in vitro to be specific for CMV antigens. Reportedly, HLA-A and HLA-B alleles of most subjects were accurately predicted from TCR beta.

When sampled, the donors appeared nominally healthy, though they likely had unrecorded immune exposures. Germline CDR1 reads SGHKS; CDR2 reads YYEKEE (reference sequence). V was cut by 0 bases and J by 7 bases, with 8 bases left in between. CDR3 length: 13 amino acids. The PCR used 60 Vbeta and 13 Jbeta primers. Profiled with immunoSEQ multiplex PCR; TCRdb holds only in-frame clones, not every one. The table lists about 160,000 clones, roughly 85% of them singletons, with 2% to 2.5% in the top ten. Of note for this clone: Its antigen remains unknown.

The sequenced sample consisted of PBMCs. The sequence was collected from a man younger than 30 in good health and CMV-seropositive. The gene calls are TRBV5-5 and TRBJ2-1; D gene ambiguous. CDR3 DNA sequence: TGTGCCAGCAGCTTGGAGGCCGGGAATGAGCAGTTCTTC. It yields the protein CASSLEAGNEQFF.